Following are 17 T cell receptor beta chains from one sample sequenced in a study of CD8+CD57+ T cells in acquired aplastic anemia. Genomic DNA, the template, was used for profiling of the TCR beta VDJ and CDR3. One entry per CDR3 protein, called by TCRdb with MiXCR from the reads. Of about 130,000 distinct CDR3 sequences listed, roughly 50% are singletons. The sequenced material came from sorted CD4+, CD8+, or CD8+CD57+ T cells (not recorded which) from PBMCs. The receptors stem from a human donor in good health, serving as a control.

At least ten counts were recorded for this clonotype. The chain employs TRBV29-1 and TRBJ1-1; D is uncertain. This CDR3 comprises 14 residues. The germline CDR1 and CDR2 sequences are SQVTM and ANQGSEA. Trimming shortened V by 2 bases and J by 1 base, and 11 bases separated the two germline ends. The CDR3 protein is CSVENPWGNTEAFF. DNA for the CDR3: TGCAGCGTTGAAAATCCCTGGGGGAACACTGAAGCTTTCTTT.

This chain links TRBV19 with TRBJ1-2, with D possibly being TRBD1 (6 bases). CDR3 size: 15 residues. Trimming took off 3 bases at V and 3 bases at J, with 14 bases between the two ends. Germline V lookup: CDR1 LNHDA, CDR2 SQIVND (reference sequence). The CDR3 loop is CASSMTGGDYYGYTF. For the CDR3, the DNA is TGTGCCAGTAGTATGACGGGGGGCGACTACTATGGCTACACCTTC. The full variable domain, with the rest looked up from reference TRBV19 and TRBJ1-2, is DGGITQSPKYLFRKEGQNVTLSCEQNLNHDAMYWYRQDPGQGLRLIYYSQIVNDFQKGDIAEGYSVSREKKESFPLTVTSAQKNPTAFYLCASSMTGGDYYGYTFGSGTRLTVV.

This clonotype was seen more than once but under ten times. It may be a read error: a sequence one base away is much more abundant. The chain recombines TRBV12-3 or TRBV12-4 with TRBJ2-3; D is possibly TRBD1 (5 bases). V was trimmed by 4 bases and J by 6 bases, leaving 11 bases between them. The CDR3 is 13 residues long. The CDR3 region has the DNA TGTGCCAGCAGTTCGAGACCAGGGGATACGCAGTATTTT. It yields the protein CASSSRPGDTQYF.

By frequency in the sample, this clonotype is medium-sized. The chain is built from TRBV29-1 and TRBJ1-3; unclear D gene. The CDR3 extends over 12 amino acids. V lost 3 bases to trimming and J lost 7 bases, with 10 bases between them. CDR1 is SQVTM, CDR2 ANQGSEA, per germline. The CDR3 DNA follows: TGCAGCGTTGATGACGAAAGGAACACCATATATTTT. Its translation: CSVDDERNTIYF.

This clonotype was detected many times. The chain carries TRBV20-1 and TRBJ2-7; 11 bases fit TRBD2. Per the germline V gene, CDR1 is DFQATT and CDR2 is SNEGSKA (reference sequence). With 4 bases clipped from V and 0 bases from J, the junction kept 11 bases outside the gene matches. CDR3 length: 17 amino acids. CDR3: CSAKSGTSGLSSYEQYF. DNA for the CDR3: TGCAGTGCTAAGTCCGGGACTAGCGGTTTATCCTCCTACGAGCAGTACTTC.

This clonotype was seen ten or more times. The chain recombines TRBV4-1 with TRBJ1-2; D possibly corresponds to TRBD1 (5 bases). This CDR3 is 16 amino acids long. V was pared by 0 bases and J by 2 bases, with 13 bases between. The germline CDR1 and CDR2 sequences are MGHRA and YSYEKL. The CDR3 region has the DNA TGCGCCAGCAGCCAAGAAACAGGTAACCAGAACTATGGCTACACCTTC. It encodes CASSQETGNQNYGYTF.

This clonotype came up a few times. As DNA, the CDR3 is TGTGCCAGCGGCTCTGGGGCCAACGTCCTGACTTTC. Translating gives CASGSGANVLTF. This chain joins TRBV9 and TRBJ2-6; D remains ambiguous. This CDR3 has 12 residues. Trimming took off 7 bases at V and 0 bases at J, with 2 bases between the two ends. Germline V lookup: CDR1 SGDLS, CDR2 YYNGEE.

This clonotype was counted at least ten times. This chain links TRBV20-1 with TRBJ2-5; perhaps TRBD2 as D (6 bases). This CDR3 is built from 16 residues. Germline CDR1 DFQATT, CDR2 SNEGSKA (reference sequence). V was cut by 3 bases and J by 5 bases, with 22 bases left in between. CDR3 coding DNA: TGCAGTGCTAGTGGGGCGTCGGGGGAGCTGAGGGAGACCCAGTACTTC. It yields the protein CSASGASGELRETQYF.

The sample holds a few counts of this clonotype. The chain employs TRBV19 and TRBJ1-2; D might be TRBD1 (5 bases). Germline V CDR1 and CDR2: LNHDA, SQIVND (reference sequence). The ends were cut back, 7 bases at V and 0 bases at J, with 15 bases in the middle. The CDR3 length is 15 residues. In DNA, the CDR3 is TGTGCCAGTATACCGATGGGGGACGCTAACTATGGCTACACCTTC. Translation: CASIPMGDANYGYTF. Looking up the rest from reference TRBV19 and TRBJ1-2 gives the full variable domain: DGGITQSPKYLFRKEGQNVTLSCEQNLNHDAMYWYRQDPGQGLRLIYYSQIVNDFQKGDIAEGYSVSREKKESFPLTVTSAQKNPTAFYLCASIPMGDANYGYTFGSGTRLTVV.

This clonotype came up many times. The chain is built from TRBV6-6 and TRBJ2-7; weak D call: TRBD1 (5 bases). The germline V and J ends were trimmed by 2 bases and 6 bases, with 14 bases remaining between them. This CDR3 region has 14 residues. Germline V gene lookup returns CDR1 MNHNY and CDR2 SVGAGI (reference sequence). This chain's CDR3 is CASSYDGADREQYF. The CDR3 nucleotides read TGTGCCAGCAGTTACGATGGGGCTGATCGCGAGCAGTACTTC.

The J gene is TRBJ2-1, the V gene TRBV7-8, with D uncertain. Trimming pared 4 bases from V and 5 bases from J, leaving 0 bases between. Per germline, CDR1 SGHVS and CDR2 FQNEAQ. The CDR3 runs to 10 residues. The CDR3 sequence is CASSYNEQFF. The CDR3, as DNA: TGTGCCAGCAGCTACAATGAGCAGTTCTTC.

This clonotype was seen at least ten times. The rearrangement links TRBV6-5 to TRBJ2-5; D uncertain. V lost 7 bases to trimming and J lost 10 bases, with 7 bases between them. CDR3 length: 9 amino acids. Germline V gene sequence: CDR1 MNHEY, CDR2 SVGAGI. The DNA of the CDR3 is TGTGCCAGCATGTGGGACCAGTACTTC. It encodes CASMWDQYF.

This clonotype was detected a few times. V and J are TRBV2 and TRBJ1-5; no firm D call. V lost 8 bases to trimming and J lost 0 bases, with 8 bases between them. Germline V gene data show CDR1 as SNHLY and CDR2 as FYNNEI. This CDR3 has 13 amino acids. The CDR3 region is CASLRDSNQPQHF. DNA for the CDR3: TGTGCCAGCTTAAGAGATAGCAATCAGCCCCAGCATTTT.

This clonotype showed up many times. The V call is TRBV6-1, the J call TRBJ2-3, with D possibly TRBD2 on 7 matching bases. The germline CDR1 and CDR2 sequences are MNHNS and SASEGT. Trimming removed 6 bases from V and 2 bases from J, with 12 bases in between. The CDR3 has 14 amino acids. CDR3 in amino acids: CASRTGGATDTQYF. CDR3 nucleotide sequence: TGTGCCAGCAGGACTGGGGGGGCCACAGATACGCAGTATTTT.

Note on this clonotype: It may be a read error: a sequence one base away is much more abundant. This is likely a read error, given that the CDR3 carries no conserved phenylalanine or tryptophan at its end. The chain has TRBV4-1 and TRBJ1-1; D remains unclear. This CDR3 is 14 amino acids long. V lost 1 base and J lost 4, with 10 bases in between. CDR1 MGHRA and CDR2 YSYEKL come from the germline V gene. The CDR3 protein is CASSQVDRGTEAFC. CDR3 in DNA: TGCGCCAGCAGCCAAGTTGACCGGGGCACTGAAGCTTTCTGT.

The V call is TRBV2, the J call TRBJ2-7; TRBD2 matches 7 bases. Per germline, CDR1 SNHLY and CDR2 FYNNEI. The CDR3 has 13 residues. V dropped 7 bases and J dropped 0; count of bases not matched to a gene: 3. The CDR3 coding sequence is TGTGCCAGCAACCGGGACTACTCCTACGAGCAGTACTTC. It codes for CASNRDYSYEQYF. Combining the CDR3 with reference TRBV2 and TRBJ2-7 gives the whole variable domain EPEVTQTPSHQVTQMGQEVILRCVPISNHLYFYWYRQILGQKVEFLVSFYNNEISEKSEIFDDQFSVERPDGSNFTLKIRSTKLEDSAMYFCASNRDYSYEQYFGPGTRLTVT.

Remarks on this clonotype: This sequence may be a read error, since a much larger clone differs from it by one base. The chain employs TRBV5-8 and TRBJ2-5, with D hard to call. Germline V lookup: CDR1 SGHTS, CDR2 YDEGEE. Trimming pared 4 bases from V and 1 base from J, leaving 11 bases between. The CDR3 length is 14 residues. CDR3 protein: CASSRDDGQETQYF. The CDR3 DNA sequence: TGTGCCAGCAGCCGCGACGACGGCCAAGAGACCCAGTACTTC.